This T cell receptor (beta chain) was recovered during a study of radiotherapy plus CTLA-4 blockade in lung cancer. Study overall: Disease control was seen in approximately 31% of patients, objective responses in 15% to 20%.

Germline CDR1 is MNHEY and CDR2 is SMNVEV (reference sequence). The CDR3 consists of 14 residues. A note on this clone: Its antigen is still unknown. At one of its ends the junction is not consistent with the germline gene, which may arise from a read error.

Study-level results: Clones derived from tumor TCRs expanded in blood after radiotherapy plus ipilimumab.

Profiling relied on immunoSEQ multiplex PCR, and the TCRdb table lists in-frame clones only, not all of them. The top ten hold 50% to 65% of the sample, which has around 15,000 clones, around three quarters seen once. Sequenced material: peripheral blood, taken from a patient treated with radiotherapy plus ipilimumab. The TCR was taken from a human donor with non-small cell lung cancer whose response to radiotherapy plus ipilimumab could not be evaluated. The rearrangement joins TRBV27 to TRBJ1-1; D possibly corresponds to TRBD1 (6 bases). The CDR3 nucleotides read TGTGCCAGCGCCTGGAGGTTCGGGGACACTGAAGCTATCTTT. The encoded protein is CASAWRFGDTEAIF.